This T cell receptor beta chain was observed in a study of T-cell memory formation after mild COVID-19. Whole-study context: TCR clusters were mostly donor specific.

Germline CDR1 and CDR2: SGHRS and YFSETQ. The CDR3 is 15 amino acids. The ends were cut back, 3 bases at V and 5 bases at J, with 14 bases in the middle. Sample barcodes and UMIs were carried by the TCR alpha and TCR beta cDNA libraries that 5'RACE generated with constant-segment primers. Each CDR3 protein is one row after TCRdb ran MiXCR on the 5' RACE reads. The table includes roughly 610,000 distinct CDR3 sequences, 15% to 20% detected once. In the case of this clonotype: The antigen is not known.

Study-wide results and caveats: Chiefly within CM and EM were the contracting CD4+ clones; CD8+ ones were within EMRA.

The sequenced material came from PBMCs or a T cell subset sorted from them (not recorded which). This rearrangement joins TRBV5-1 to TRBJ2-2; D gene unclear. This receptor was identified in an adult woman who had mild COVID-19 (a few samples of this study predate the infection). Cell type and time point are not known. The CDR3 coding sequence is TGCGCCAGCAGCTCCTTTCCCGGTGGGACCGGGGAGCTGTTTTTT. Its translation is CASSSFPGGTGELFF.